The 23 T cell receptor beta chains presented below share a single source sample, sequenced in a study of cytomegalovirus exposure and HLA in healthy donors. It was with 60 Vbeta and 13 Jbeta primers that the PCR ran. The protocol was immunoSEQ multiplex PCR, while the TCRdb copy is restricted to in-frame clones and leaves out a portion. The table for this sample gives roughly 88,000 clones. Sequenced material: PBMCs. Receptor source: a man between 50 and 59 years old in good health and CMV-seropositive.

This rearrangement joins TRBV10-1 to TRBJ1-3, with D perhaps TRBD1 (5 bases). The CDR3 is made up of 17 amino acids. V lost 7 bases and J 4 bases, leaving 23 bases between the germline ends. Per the germline V gene, CDR1 is WNHNN and CDR2 is SYGVQD (reference sequence). CDR3 region: CASMVGPRTRQGNTIYF. The CDR3 nucleotides are TGCGCCAGCATGGTAGGACCCCGGACAAGGCAGGGAAACACCATATATTTT.

The chain employs TRBV5-6 and TRBJ1-5; D is possibly TRBD1 (6 bases). This CDR3 region has 14 residues. Per germline, CDR1 SGHDT and CDR2 YYEEEE. V lost 4 bases and J 5 bases, leaving 13 bases between the germline ends. CDR3 protein: CASSGTGSDQPQHF. The CDR3 DNA reads TGTGCCAGCAGCGGAACAGGGTCTGATCAGCCCCAGCATTTT.

The CDR3 protein is CASSLRSTVASYEQYF. DNA of the CDR3: TGTGCCAGCAGCTTAAGGAGTACGGTCGCTTCCTACGAGCAGTACTTC. V gene TRBV7-8 combines with J gene TRBJ2-7; no clear D gene. Per germline, CDR1 SGHVS and CDR2 FQNEAQ. This CDR3 is built from 16 residues. Trimming cost V 2 bases and J 1 base, with 15 bases left between them.

A remark on this clone: In the same sample, other DNA sequences code for this CDR3. The rearrangement links TRBV5-1 to TRBJ2-7; TRBD2 aligns across 12 bases. After removal of 3 bases from V and 3 bases from J, the junction contained 4 bases not matched to a gene. Germline assignment: CDR1 SGHRS and CDR2 YFSETQ. The CDR3 totals 15 residues. The CDR3 DNA follows: TGCGCCAGCAGCTCAGGACTAGCGGGGATCTACGAGCAGTACTTC. It specifies CASSSGLAGIYEQYF. The variable domain in full, completed from reference TRBV5-1 and TRBJ2-7, reads KAGVTQTPRYLIKTRGQQVTLSCSPISGHRSVSWYQQTPGQGLQFLFEYFSETQRNKGNFPGRFSGRQFSNSRSEMNVSTLELGDSALYLCASSSGLAGIYEQYFGPGTRLTVT.

The chain links TRBV5-6 to TRBJ2-7; 13 bases are shared with TRBD2. V shed 3 bases, J shed 5 bases, and the junction held 8 bases outside the gene matches. The CDR3 has 16 residues. Germline CDR1 SGHDT, CDR2 YYEEEE. Here the CDR3 reads CASSSLLAGGVDEQYV. The CDR3 DNA reads as TGTGCCAGCAGCTCGCTACTAGCGGGAGGGGTAGACGAGCAGTACGTC.

The chain combines TRBV7-3 with TRBJ2-7; D may be TRBD2 (6 bases). Germline CDR1 is SGHTA and CDR2 is FQGTGA. V lost 5 bases, J lost 3 bases, and 11 bases lay in between. The CDR3 totals 13 residues. In DNA form, the CDR3 reads TGTGCCAGCAGCCTCTCGGGGGACTACGAGCAGTACTTC. The encoded protein is CASSLSGDYEQYF.

CDR3 coding DNA: TGTGCCAGCAGTTTCCACAGGGGTACTGAAGCTTTCTTT. Translated, it gives CASSFHRGTEAFF. The chain links TRBV7-2 to TRBJ1-1; 7 bases are a match to TRBD1. Germline CDR1 and CDR2: SGHTA and FQGNSA. CDR3 size: 13 residues. Losses at the gene ends were 6 bases for V and 5 bases for J; bases not matched to a gene: 6.

The chain joins TRBV18 to TRBJ2-7, with D maybe TRBD2 (6 bases). The length of the CDR3 is 14 residues. CDR1 and CDR2 from the germline V gene are KGHSH and LQKENI. V lost 6 bases, J lost 3 bases, and 15 bases lay in between. CDR3 in DNA: TGTGCCAGCTCTCCGGGGGACGGGGGCTACGAGCAGTACTTC. Amino acids: CASSPGDGGYEQYF.

CDR3 DNA: TGTGCCAGCAGCCCATTGGGGGGAAATCAGCCCCAGCATTTT. Residues: CASSPLGGNQPQHF. The genes are TRBV5-6 and TRBJ1-5; a weak D match, TRBD1 (5 bases). The germline V gene has CDR1 SGHDT and CDR2 YYEEEE. V lost 4 bases, J lost 4 bases, and 12 bases lay in between. The CDR3 covers 14 residues.

The J gene is TRBJ1-2, the V gene TRBV2, with 10 bases that match TRBD1. CDR3 length: 13 residues. V lost 6 bases to trimming and J lost 8 bases; unmatched junction nucleotides: 6. Germline assignment: CDR1 SNHLY and CDR2 FYNNEI. The CDR3 nucleotides read TGTGCCAGCAGGAAAGGACAGGGGGACGGCTACACCTTC. This encodes CASRKGQGDGYTF.

The rearrangement links TRBV6-6 to TRBJ2-3; D call uncertain. The length of the CDR3 is 10 residues. The V and J ends lost 9 bases and 4 bases respectively, with 5 bases between them. Germline CDR1 is MNHNY and CDR2 is SVGAGI (reference sequence). The CDR3 protein is CASRADTQYF. Here the CDR3 DNA reads TGTGCCAGTCGTGCAGATACGCAGTATTTT.

CDR3 sequence reads: CASSLGTGRVSYNEQFF. In nucleotides, the CDR3 is TGCGCCAGCAGCTTGGGGACAGGGAGAGTGTCCTACAATGAGCAGTTCTTC. V is TRBV5-1 and J is TRBJ2-1; 8 bases map to TRBD1. The CDR3 has 17 amino acids. Germline CDR1 and CDR2: SGHRS and YFSETQ. The V gene end was trimmed by 0 bases and the J gene end by 1 base; junction bases not matched to a gene: 6.

The rearrangement links TRBV5-1 to TRBJ1-2; D perhaps matches TRBD1 (6 bases). Germline loops: CDR1 SGHRS, CDR2 YFSETQ. The CDR3 extends over 14 amino acids. Trimming removed 4 bases at V and 1 base at J, with 11 bases between. CDR3 in DNA: TGCGCCAGCAGCAGAGGGGGGGTTAACTATGGCTACACCTTC. It translates to CASSRGGVNYGYTF.

The gene calls are TRBV30 and TRBJ1-6, with 7 bases aligning to TRBD1. V was pared by 5 bases and J by 0 bases, with 4 bases of the junction left unmatched. The CDR3 is 15 amino acids. Germline values: CDR1 GTSNPN, CDR2 SVGIG (reference sequence). The CDR3 loop is CAWDRASSYNSPLHF. The CDR3 DNA is TGTGCCTGGGACAGGGCCAGCTCCTATAATTCACCCCTCCACTTT.

The CDR3 protein is CASTGYDTEAFF. The CDR3 DNA reads TGTGCCAGTACAGGGTATGACACTGAAGCTTTCTTT. This chain uses TRBV19 with TRBJ1-1, with a weak D call TRBD1 (5 bases). The CDR3 is made up of 12 amino acids. V was trimmed by 7 bases and J by 3 bases, leaving 9 bases between them. Germline CDR1 LNHDA, CDR2 SQIVND (reference sequence).

The V and J genes are TRBV5-6 and TRBJ2-1; tentatively, D is TRBD2 (7 bases). Per germline, CDR1 SGHDT and CDR2 YYEEEE. The CDR3 contains 16 residues. Trimming left V 3 bases short and J 8 bases short, with 21 bases between. The CDR3 region is CASSSYRVGGNDEQFF. CDR3 DNA sequence: TGTGCCAGCAGCTCCTACAGGGTGGGGGGGAACGATGAGCAGTTCTTC.

This rearrangement joins TRBV9 to TRBJ2-3; the match to TRBD2 covers 10 bases. Germline CDR1 is SGDLS and CDR2 is YYNGEE. There are 15 residues in the CDR3. J gave up 7 bases and V 0 bases, and 5 bases lay outside the gene matches. The CDR3 sequence: CASSVEAGGPNTQYF. CDR3 in DNA: TGTGCCAGCAGCGTAGAAGCGGGGGGGCCGAATACGCAGTATTTT.

This chain connects TRBV30 to TRBJ1-1, with D perhaps TRBD1 (6 bases). Per germline, CDR1 GTSNPN and CDR2 SVGIG (reference sequence). V lost 7 bases and J lost 3, with 15 bases in between. The CDR3 runs 13 residues. The CDR3 bases are TGTGCCTTCCACAGGGTGGAGGACACTGAAGCTTTCTTT. It is translated as CAFHRVEDTEAFF.

This chain joins TRBV12-5 and TRBJ2-5; D is unclear. V lost 4 bases to trimming and J lost 5 bases, with 11 bases between them. The CDR3 spans 13 residues. Germline V gene lookup returns CDR1 LGHNT and CDR2 FRNRAP. CDR3 protein: CASGSRPGETQYF. CDR3 sequence (DNA): TGTGCTAGTGGTTCACGGCCCGGGGAGACCCAGTACTTC.

The genes are TRBV11-2 and TRBJ2-3, with 8 bases lining up with TRBD2. The germline CDR1 and CDR2 sequences are SGHAT and FQNNGV. The CDR3 runs to 15 residues. The V segment lost 3 bases and the J segment 2 bases; nucleotides outside the gene matches: 4. CDR3 sequence reads: CASSFGGGPTDTQYF. The DNA for the CDR3 is TGTGCCAGCAGCTTCGGGGGGGGGCCCACAGATACGCAGTATTTT.

The chain has TRBV7-8 and TRBJ1-4, with D perhaps TRBD1 (5 bases). CDR1 is SGHVS, CDR2 FQNEAQ, per germline. The V end lost 1 base, the J end lost 3 bases, and 9 bases lay between the germline ends. This CDR3 has 15 residues. The CDR3 coding sequence is TGTGCCAGCAGCTTAGGGGGGGTACCTAATGAAAAACTGTTTTTT. It is translated as CASSLGGVPNEKLFF.

The DNA of the CDR3 is TGTGCCAGCAGCTTATTGAGCGTCAGATCCCGGGATACGCAGTATTTT. Translation gives CASSLLSVRSRDTQYF. The rearrangement uses TRBV7-6 and TRBJ2-3, with unresolved D. V was pared by 2 bases and J by 6 bases, with 18 bases between. There are 16 residues in the CDR3. Per germline, CDR1 SGHVS and CDR2 FNYEAQ.

The genes are TRBV30 and TRBJ1-2, with D maybe TRBD1 (5 bases). The CDR3 is 17 residues long. From germline, CDR1 is GTSNPN and CDR2 SVGIG (reference sequence). V was pared by 0 bases and J by 2 bases, with 19 bases between. For the CDR3, the DNA is TGTGCCTGGAGTGTAGGGCAGGGTGTGGTCATGAACTATGGCTACACCTTC. The encoded protein is CAWSVGQGVVMNYGYTF. Combining the CDR3 with reference TRBV30 and TRBJ1-2 gives the whole variable domain SQTIHQWPATLVQPVGSPLSLECTVEGTSNPNLYWYRQAAGRGLQLLFYSVGIGQISSEVPQNLSASRPQDRQFILSSKKLLLSDSGFYLCAWSVGQGVVMNYGYTFGSGTRLTVV.